Below are 29 T cell receptor beta chains sequenced from a single sample in a study of PD-L1 blockade in urothelial cancer. Data came from immunoSEQ multiplex PCR; TCRdb stores just in-frame clones and leaves some out. This sample has 75,000 to 95,000 clones, with around 85% found just once. Time point in this sample: pretreatment peripheral blood. Sample: PBMCs, taken around atezolizumab (anti-PD-L1) treatment. Receptors originate from a middle-aged man with urothelial cancer.

The CDR3 bases are TGTGCCAGCACCGGTGTCGGGTTCTACGAGCAGTACTTC. Translated: CASTGVGFYEQYF. The J gene is TRBJ2-7, the V gene TRBV6-1; D not resolved. The CDR3 runs to 13 residues. From germline, CDR1 is MNHNS and CDR2 SASEGT. The germline V and J ends were trimmed by 7 bases and 3 bases, with 13 bases remaining between them.

This chain connects TRBV28 to TRBJ2-2; 9 nucleotides match TRBD2. Germline V gene lookup returns CDR1 MDHEN and CDR2 SYDVKM. V trimming: 6 bases; J trimming: 5 bases; junction bases outside the gene matches: 4. The CDR3 totals 14 residues. The CDR3: CASRREGGTGELFF. In DNA form, the CDR3 reads TGTGCCAGCAGGCGGGAGGGAGGGACCGGGGAGCTGTTTTTT.

The chain uses TRBV6-4 and TRBJ2-3; 10 bases line up with TRBD2. The V segment lost 0 bases and the J segment 0 bases; nucleotides outside the gene matches: 0. The CDR3 is 16 residues long. Germline lookup yields CDR1 MRHNA and CDR2 SNTAGT. DNA of the CDR3: TGTGCCAGCAGTGACTCGACTAGCGGGAGCACAGATACGCAGTATTTT. The encoded protein is CASSDSTSGSTDTQYF.

This clone was found a few times. The chain has TRBV18 and TRBJ2-7; TRBD2 matches 12 bases. CDR3 length: 16 residues. The J segment lost 2 bases and the V segment lost 3 bases, leaving 5 bases of the junction unmatched. Per germline, CDR1 KGHSH and CDR2 LQKENI. CDR3 in DNA: TGTGCCAGCTCACCCGAAAGGACTAGCGGGGCCTACGAGCAGTACTTC. Translation gives CASSPERTSGAYEQYF.

The chain carries TRBV28 and TRBJ1-5, with D unclear. The CDR3 length is 16 residues. The germline CDR1 and CDR2 sequences are MDHEN and SYDVKM. V gave up 5 bases and J gave up 0 bases, with 14 bases separating them. CDR3 protein: CASSPPGSYSNQPQHF. CDR3 in DNA: TGTGCCAGCAGTCCCCCGGGGAGTTATAGCAATCAGCCCCAGCATTTT.

The chain carries TRBV27 and TRBJ2-3, with D tentatively TRBD2 (6 bases). V was shortened by 3 bases and J by 6 bases, with 13 bases between the two germline ends. This CDR3 has 14 amino acids. The germline V gene encodes CDR1 MNHEY and CDR2 SMNVEV (reference sequence). In DNA, the CDR3 is TGTGCCAGCAGTTTTGCCGGGACTGCGGATACGCAGTATTTT. Residues: CASSFAGTADTQYF.

The chain joins TRBV15 to TRBJ1-3, with unresolved D. Germline CDR1 reads LNHNV; CDR2 reads YYDKDF (reference sequence). The CDR3 is 17 residues long. V lost 5 bases and J lost 4, with 21 bases in between. CDR3 loop: CATSGHEVLRGGNTIYF. The CDR3 DNA reads TGTGCCACCAGCGGCCACGAGGTCCTCCGGGGAGGAAACACCATATATTTT.

The V and J genes are TRBV18 and TRBJ1-1; TRBD1 is a possible D gene (5 bases). Germline CDR1 and CDR2: KGHSH and LQKENI. Between the trimmed V and J ends, which lost 0 bases and 3 bases, there was a span of 11 bases. The CDR3 has 15 residues. DNA of the CDR3: TGTGCCAGCTCACCACCGGCAGGGAGGGACACTGAAGCTTTCTTT. Its protein is CASSPPAGRDTEAFF.

The chain joins TRBV5-1 to TRBJ1-2; TRBD1 aligns across 9 bases. The length of the CDR3 is 15 residues. Germline loops: CDR1 SGHRS, CDR2 YFSETQ. With 0 bases clipped from V and 6 bases from J, the junction kept 6 bases outside the gene matches. CDR3 sequence: CASSLGTTGGDGYTF. CDR3 DNA sequence: TGCGCCAGCAGCTTGGGGACCACAGGGGGCGATGGCTACACCTTC.

This clone was observed once. The V and J genes are TRBV5-1 and TRBJ2-1; 7 nucleotides agree with TRBD1. CDR1 SGHRS and CDR2 YFSETQ come from the germline V gene. The CDR3 covers 14 residues. The V segment lost 0 bases and the J segment 7 bases; nucleotides outside the gene matches: 4. CDR3 bases: TGCGCCAGCAGCTTGGAGACAGGGCTTAATGAGCAGTTCTTC. Amino acids: CASSLETGLNEQFF.

The chain links TRBV6-1 to TRBJ2-3; 7 nucleotides line up with TRBD1. Germline assignment: CDR1 MNHNS and CDR2 SASEGT. J lost 7 bases, V lost 7 bases, and 8 bases had no gene match. This CDR3 has 13 residues. CDR3 in DNA: TGTGCCAGCACCGAGACAGGGAGAAATACGCAGTATTTT. Encoded protein: CASTETGRNTQYF.

This clone was observed once. The chain employs TRBV6-5 and TRBJ2-7; D unresolved. The V end lost 0 bases, the J end lost 0 bases, and 12 bases lay between the germline ends. There are 16 residues in the CDR3. Germline CDR1 and CDR2: MNHEY and SVGAGI. The CDR3 protein is CASSYSRAGSSYEQYF. The CDR3 coding sequence is TGTGCCAGCAGTTACTCGAGAGCCGGGTCCTCCTACGAGCAGTACTTC.

This clone was seen only once. The rearrangement links TRBV9 to TRBJ2-1; TRBD1 matches 7 bases. V lost 4 bases and J lost 8; bases outside the gene matches: 6. CDR3 length: 13 residues. In germline, CDR1 is SGDLS, CDR2 YYNGEE. The CDR3 reads CASSLTTGYEQFF. The CDR3 DNA reads TGTGCCAGCAGCCTGACGACAGGGTATGAGCAGTTCTTC.

The chain uses TRBV7-6 and TRBJ2-7, with TRBD2 matching 8 bases. This CDR3 has 14 amino acids. V lost 5 bases and J lost 1; bases outside the gene matches: 4. The V gene's germline CDR1 is SGHVS and CDR2 FNYEAQ. This CDR3 is CASSPTSGSYEQYF. CDR3 coding DNA: TGTGCCAGCAGCCCAACTAGCGGATCCTACGAGCAGTACTTC.

On this clone itself: Other DNA sequences from this sample encode an identical CDR3 as well. CDR3 protein: CAWSPGTAYGYTF. CDR3 nucleotide sequence: TGTGCCTGGAGTCCCGGGACAGCCTATGGCTACACCTTC. The chain has TRBV30 and TRBJ1-2; the match to TRBD1 covers 7 bases. Germline V gene sequence: CDR1 GTSNPN, CDR2 SVGIG (reference sequence). The length of the CDR3 is 13 residues. V lost 2 bases and J lost 4; bases outside the gene matches: 4. Combining the CDR3 with reference TRBV30 and TRBJ1-2 gives the whole variable domain SQTIHQWPATLVQPVGSPLSLECTVEGTSNPNLYWYRQAAGRGLQLLFYSVGIGQISSEVPQNLSASRPQDRQFILSSKKLLLSDSGFYLCAWSPGTAYGYTFGSGTRLTVV.

The V call is TRBV6-1, the J call TRBJ2-5; tentatively, D is TRBD2 (6 bases). The CDR3 totals 11 residues. Trimming stripped 7 bases from V and 9 bases from J, with 12 bases between. Germline V CDR1 and CDR2: MNHNS, SASEGT. The CDR3 is CASMRGEAQYF. CDR3 DNA: TGTGCCAGCATGAGAGGGGAGGCCCAGTACTTC.

This chain uses TRBV30 with TRBJ2-2; TRBD2 is a possible D gene (6 bases). CDR3 length: 15 residues. CDR1 and CDR2 from the germline V gene are GTSNPN and SVGIG (reference sequence). V gave up 0 bases and J gave up 2 bases, with 10 bases separating them. DNA for the CDR3: TGTGCCTGGAGTGTACTGGCGGGAAACACCGGGGAGCTGTTTTTT. It is translated as CAWSVLAGNTGELFF.

The count of this clone is one. V gene TRBV10-3 combines with J gene TRBJ1-2; 7 bases fit TRBD1. Germline V lookup: CDR1 ENHRY, CDR2 SYGVKD. Trimming at V came to 10 bases and at J to 5 bases, leaving 13 bases not matched to a gene. The CDR3 sequence is 14 residues long. The CDR3 region has the DNA TGTGCCACAAATACCGGGACAGAAAGATATGGCTACACCTTC. Its protein product is CATNTGTERYGYTF.

The DNA of the CDR3 is TGTGCCAGCAGTGAAGACCAGGTCTACGAGCAGTACTTC. This translates into CASSEDQVYEQYF. The chain employs TRBV6-1 and TRBJ2-7; the D is unclear. Per the germline V gene, CDR1 is MNHNS and CDR2 is SASEGT. This CDR3 spans 13 amino acids. The germline V and J ends were trimmed by 1 base and 3 bases, with 7 bases remaining between them.

There are a few counts of this clone. The chain joins TRBV2 to TRBJ2-1, with 8 bases that match TRBD2. Germline V gene data show CDR1 as SNHLY and CDR2 as FYNNEI. V shed 9 bases, J shed 4 bases, and the junction held 8 bases outside the gene matches. The CDR3 loop spans 14 amino acids. CDR3 DNA: TGTGCCAGAGGGACGGGAGGGCCGTACAATGAGCAGTTCTTC. It yields the protein CARGTGGPYNEQFF.

The chain links TRBV9 to TRBJ2-7, with TRBD2 matching 7 bases. This CDR3 has 14 amino acids. V shed 0 bases, J shed 2 bases, and the junction held 2 bases outside the gene matches. CDR1 is SGDLS and CDR2 is YYNGEE in the germline V gene. The CDR3 nucleotides are TGTGCCAGCAGCGTAGGGGGAGGGACCTACGAGCAGTACTTC. This translates into CASSVGGGTYEQYF.

The chain carries TRBV30 and TRBJ1-4, with 10 bases matching TRBD1. The CDR3 is 14 residues long. The trim removed 3 bases at V and 6 bases at J, leaving 4 bases unmatched. CDR1 is GTSNPN, CDR2 SVGIG, per germline (reference sequence). CDR3 in amino acids: CAWSFGQGDEKLFF. For the CDR3, the DNA is TGTGCCTGGAGCTTCGGACAGGGGGATGAAAAACTGTTTTTT.

The chain joins TRBV7-2 to TRBJ2-7; a possible D gene is TRBD2 (6 bases). This CDR3 is built from 17 residues. CDR1 is SGHTA, CDR2 FQGNSA, per germline. The V end was cut by 1 base, the J end by 2 bases, with 18 bases between. CDR3: CASSLESGGNPPYEQYF. Written as DNA, the CDR3 is TGTGCCAGCAGCTTAGAGTCAGGCGGGAACCCACCCTACGAGCAGTACTTC.

V gene TRBV19 combines with J gene TRBJ2-2; 8 positions agree with TRBD1. Germline V gives CDR1 LNHDA, CDR2 SQIVND (reference sequence). With V trimmed by 9 bases and J by 6 bases, 9 bases remained unmatched. The CDR3 has 14 amino acids. The CDR3 DNA sequence: TGTGCCAGCCATACAGGGGGTAGTGCCGGGGAGCTGTTTTTT. This encodes CASHTGGSAGELFF.

The rearrangement joins TRBV28 to TRBJ2-1; TRBD2 matches at 7 bases. V shed 11 bases, J shed 3 bases, and the junction held 7 bases outside the gene matches. Germline lookup yields CDR1 MDHEN and CDR2 SYDVKM. The CDR3 consists of 13 residues. CDR3 region: CALRGRLYNEQFF. The CDR3 coding sequence is TGTGCCCTGCGGGGGAGGCTCTACAATGAGCAGTTCTTC.

V and J are TRBV28 and TRBJ1-2; TRBD1 is a possible D gene (5 bases). V was shortened by 7 bases and J by 2 bases, with 8 bases between the two germline ends. CDR1 and CDR2 from the germline V gene are MDHEN and SYDVKM. The CDR3 consists of 12 residues. The CDR3 bases are TGTGCCAGCACCGACAGCAACTATGGCTACACCTTC. Protein: CASTDSNYGYTF.

The V and J genes are TRBV19 and TRBJ1-5, with D hard to call. From germline, CDR1 is LNHDA and CDR2 SQIVND (reference sequence). There are 13 residues in the CDR3. Trimming cost V 5 bases and J 4 bases, with 9 bases left between them. The CDR3 loop reads CASSPTRNQPQHF. CDR3 sequence (DNA): TGTGCCAGTAGTCCAACGCGAAATCAGCCCCAGCATTTT. Combining the CDR3 with reference TRBV19 and TRBJ1-5 gives the whole variable domain DGGITQSPKYLFRKEGQNVTLSCEQNLNHDAMYWYRQDPGQGLRLIYYSQIVNDFQKGDIAEGYSVSREKKESFPLTVTSAQKNPTAFYLCASSPTRNQPQHFGDGTRLSIL.

This clone was counted a few times. This CDR3 is CSARFGPEAFF. The DNA for the CDR3 is TGCAGTGCTCGGTTTGGGCCAGAAGCTTTCTTT. The chain links TRBV20-1 to TRBJ1-1; D is unclear. CDR1 and CDR2 from the germline V gene are DFQATT and SNEGSKA (reference sequence). Trimming stripped 5 bases from V and 8 bases from J, with 12 bases between. The CDR3 spans 11 residues.

This clone was found once. The chain joins TRBV7-3 to TRBJ1-1; TRBD1 might be the D (5 bases). Per the germline V gene, CDR1 is SGHTA and CDR2 is FQGTGA. This CDR3 comprises 13 residues. Between the trimmed V and J ends, which lost 4 bases and 4 bases, there was a span of 10 bases. Here the CDR3 DNA reads TGTGCCAGCAGCTGGTCAGGGTCCACTGAAGCTTTCTTT. Protein: CASSWSGSTEAFF.